This TCR beta chain was obtained from a study of blood T cells in healthy people across ages. Study results and limitations: Possibly confounding the expanded clonotype changes was the fact that donor CMV status was unknown. Versus aged donors, long-lived donors had higher diversity and more naive CD4+ cells.

The CDR3 extends over 15 amino acids. Germline CDR1 is MDHEN and CDR2 is SYDVKM. V lost 2 bases to trimming and J lost 7 bases, with 12 bases between them. Isolation of PBMCs gave at least 6 million cells per sample. This clonotype has more than one count but fewer than ten. What it recognizes is unknown. A J-beta primer mix and a sample-barcoded 5' primer were used in a second PCR of roughly 7 to 12 cycles. TCRdb ran MiXCR on the 5' RACE reads and lists one entry per CDR3 protein. The table lists hundreds of thousands of distinct CDR3 sequences, roughly 24% of them singletons. These data are also associated with another study on T cells of mothers and their children.

Sequenced input: blood. The receptor was isolated from a boy aged 10-17 years in good health. The V and J genes are TRBV28 and TRBJ1-6; TRBD1 is a possible D gene (5 bases). CDR3: CASSLGGSRNSPLHF. CDR3 DNA: TGTGCCAGCAGTTTAGGGGGGAGTCGGAATTCACCCCTCCACTTT.